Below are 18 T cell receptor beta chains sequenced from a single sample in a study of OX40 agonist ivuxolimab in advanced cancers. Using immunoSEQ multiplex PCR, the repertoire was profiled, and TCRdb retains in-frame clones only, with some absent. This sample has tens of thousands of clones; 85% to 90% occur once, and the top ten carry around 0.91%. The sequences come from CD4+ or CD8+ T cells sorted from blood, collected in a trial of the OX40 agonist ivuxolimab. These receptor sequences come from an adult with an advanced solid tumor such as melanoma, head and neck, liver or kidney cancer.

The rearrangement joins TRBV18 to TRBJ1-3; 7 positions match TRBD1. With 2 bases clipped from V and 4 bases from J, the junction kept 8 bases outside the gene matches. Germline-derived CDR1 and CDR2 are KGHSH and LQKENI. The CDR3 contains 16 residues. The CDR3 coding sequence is TGTGCCAGCTCACCAAGCGAGGGGGCGTCGGGAAACACCATATATTTT. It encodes CASSPSEGASGNTIYF.

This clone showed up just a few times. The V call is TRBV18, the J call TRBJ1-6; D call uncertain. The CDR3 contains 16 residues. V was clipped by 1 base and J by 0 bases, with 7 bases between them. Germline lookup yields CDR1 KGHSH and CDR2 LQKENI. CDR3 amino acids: CASSPRESSYNSPLHF. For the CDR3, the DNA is TGTGCCAGCTCACCACGAGAGAGCTCCTATAATTCACCCCTCCACTTT.

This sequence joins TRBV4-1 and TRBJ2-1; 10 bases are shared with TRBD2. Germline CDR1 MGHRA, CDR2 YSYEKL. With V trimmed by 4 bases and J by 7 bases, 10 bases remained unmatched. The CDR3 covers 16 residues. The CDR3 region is CASSRPLASGGNEQFF. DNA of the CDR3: TGCGCCAGCAGCCGACCCTTGGCTAGCGGGGGAAATGAGCAGTTCTTC.

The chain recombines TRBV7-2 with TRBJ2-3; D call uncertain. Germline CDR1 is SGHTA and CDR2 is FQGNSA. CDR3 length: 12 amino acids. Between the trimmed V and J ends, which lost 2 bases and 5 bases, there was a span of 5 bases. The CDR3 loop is CASSLRRDTQYF. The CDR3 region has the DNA TGTGCCAGCAGCTTACGGAGAGATACGCAGTATTTT.

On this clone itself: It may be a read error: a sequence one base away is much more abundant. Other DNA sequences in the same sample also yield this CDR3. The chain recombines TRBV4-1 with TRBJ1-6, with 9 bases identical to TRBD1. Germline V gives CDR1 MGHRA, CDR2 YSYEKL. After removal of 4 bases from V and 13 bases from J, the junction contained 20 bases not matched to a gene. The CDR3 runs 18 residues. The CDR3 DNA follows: TGCGCCAGCAGCCCCCTATTCCTGCGGGACAGGGCCCATGAGCCCCTCCACTTT. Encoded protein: CASSPLFLRDRAHEPLHF.

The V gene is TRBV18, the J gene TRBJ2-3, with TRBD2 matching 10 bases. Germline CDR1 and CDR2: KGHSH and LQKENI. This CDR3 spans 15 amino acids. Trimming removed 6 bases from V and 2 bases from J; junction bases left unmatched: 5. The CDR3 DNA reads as TGTGCCAGCTCGGCTACTAGCGGGGCCACAGATACGCAGTATTTT. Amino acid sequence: CASSATSGATDTQYF.

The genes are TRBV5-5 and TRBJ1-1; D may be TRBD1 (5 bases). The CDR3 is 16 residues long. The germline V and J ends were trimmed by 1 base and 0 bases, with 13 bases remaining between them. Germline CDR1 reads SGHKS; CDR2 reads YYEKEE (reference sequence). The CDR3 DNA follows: TGTGCCAGCAGCTTGAGGCCAGACAGTATGAACACTGAAGCTTTCTTT. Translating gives CASSLRPDSMNTEAFF. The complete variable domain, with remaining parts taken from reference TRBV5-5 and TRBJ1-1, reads DAGVTQSPTHLIKTRGQQVTLRCSPISGHKSVSWYQQVLGQGPQFIFQYYEKEERGRGNFPDRFSARQFPNYSSELNVNALLLGDSALYLCASSLRPDSMNTEAFFGQGTRLTVV.

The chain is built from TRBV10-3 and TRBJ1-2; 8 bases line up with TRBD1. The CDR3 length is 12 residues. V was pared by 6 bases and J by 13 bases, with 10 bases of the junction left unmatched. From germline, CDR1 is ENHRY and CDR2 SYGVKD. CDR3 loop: CAISQGQGASTF. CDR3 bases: TGTGCCATCAGCCAAGGACAGGGTGCAAGCACCTTC.

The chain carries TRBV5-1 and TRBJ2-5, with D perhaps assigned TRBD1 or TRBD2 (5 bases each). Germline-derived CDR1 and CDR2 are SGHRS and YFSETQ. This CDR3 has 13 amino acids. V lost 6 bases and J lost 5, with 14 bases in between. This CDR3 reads CASKRGVGETQYF. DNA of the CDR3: TGCGCCAGCAAACGAGGGGTCGGGGAGACCCAGTACTTC. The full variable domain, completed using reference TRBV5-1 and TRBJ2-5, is KAGVTQTPRYLIKTRGQQVTLSCSPISGHRSVSWYQQTPGQGLQFLFEYFSETQRNKGNFPGRFSGRQFSNSRSEMNVSTLELGDSALYLCASKRGVGETQYFGPGTRLLVL.

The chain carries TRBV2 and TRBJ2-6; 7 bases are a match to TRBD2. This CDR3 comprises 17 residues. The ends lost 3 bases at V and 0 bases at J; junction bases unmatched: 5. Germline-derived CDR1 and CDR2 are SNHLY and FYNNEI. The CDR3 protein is CASSEGLPFSGANVLTF. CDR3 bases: TGTGCCAGCAGTGAGGGACTACCGTTCTCTGGGGCCAACGTCCTGACTTTC.

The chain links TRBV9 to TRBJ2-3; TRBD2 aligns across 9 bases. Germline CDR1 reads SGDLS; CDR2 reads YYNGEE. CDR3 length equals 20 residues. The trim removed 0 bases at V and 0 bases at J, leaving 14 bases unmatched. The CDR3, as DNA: TGTGCCAGCAGCGTAGGGGCTAGCGGGGCCCTTGCTCTTAGCACAGATACGCAGTATTTT. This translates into CASSVGASGALALSTDTQYF.

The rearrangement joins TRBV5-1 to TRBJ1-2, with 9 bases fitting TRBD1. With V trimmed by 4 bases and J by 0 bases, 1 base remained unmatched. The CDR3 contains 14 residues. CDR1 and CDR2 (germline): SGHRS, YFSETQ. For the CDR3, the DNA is TGCGCCAGCAGCACAGGGGGCACTAACTATGGCTACACCTTC. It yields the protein CASSTGGTNYGYTF.

The CDR3 spells CASSGTTHSNQPQHF. The CDR3 nucleotides read TGTGCCAGCAGTGGGACAACCCATAGCAATCAGCCCCAGCATTTT. V gene TRBV6-1 combines with J gene TRBJ1-5; tentative D call: TRBD1 (5 bases). The CDR3 is made up of 15 amino acids. V shed 4 bases and J shed 0 bases, with 10 bases lying between them. The germline V gene has CDR1 MNHNS and CDR2 SASEGT.

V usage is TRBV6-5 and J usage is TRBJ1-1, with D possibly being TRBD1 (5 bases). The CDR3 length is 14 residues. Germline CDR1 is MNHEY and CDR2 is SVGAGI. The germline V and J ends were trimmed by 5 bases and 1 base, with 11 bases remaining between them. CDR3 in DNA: TGTGCCAGCAGTGGGCGTCAGGGGAACACTGAAGCTTTCTTT. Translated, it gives CASSGRQGNTEAFF.

CDR3 protein: CASSGSSLETQYF. For the CDR3, the DNA is TGCGCCAGCAGCGGAAGCAGCCTGGAGACCCAGTACTTC. This chain joins TRBV5-1 and TRBJ2-5; D gene ambiguous. V was clipped by 4 bases and J by 5 bases, with 12 bases between them. The CDR3 contains 13 residues. Per germline, CDR1 SGHRS and CDR2 YFSETQ.

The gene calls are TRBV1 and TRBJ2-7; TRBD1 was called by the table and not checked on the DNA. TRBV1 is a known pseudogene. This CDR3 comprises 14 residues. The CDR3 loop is CTSSPHDGPYEQYF. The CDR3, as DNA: TGCACCAGCAGCCCGCACGATGGGCCCTACGAGCAGTACTTC.

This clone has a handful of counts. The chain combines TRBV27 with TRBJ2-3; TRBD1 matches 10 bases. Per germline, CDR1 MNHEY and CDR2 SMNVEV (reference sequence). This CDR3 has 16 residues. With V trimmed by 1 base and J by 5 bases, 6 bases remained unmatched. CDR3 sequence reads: CASSLFGQGVGDTQYF. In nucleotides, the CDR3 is TGTGCCAGCAGTTTATTTGGACAGGGGGTGGGAGATACGCAGTATTTT.

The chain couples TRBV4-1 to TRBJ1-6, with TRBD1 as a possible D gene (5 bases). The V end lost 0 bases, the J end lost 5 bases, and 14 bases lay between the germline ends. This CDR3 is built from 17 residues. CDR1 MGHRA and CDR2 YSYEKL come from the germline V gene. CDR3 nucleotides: TGCGCCAGCAGCCAAGAAGAAGGAGACAGTCATAATTCACCCCTCCACTTT. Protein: CASSQEEGDSHNSPLHF.